The next 18 T cell receptor beta chains were all read from a single sample in a study of CD8 T cells in ankylosing spondylitis. General study findings and limits: A motif in TCR beta, a set of under 10 highly homologous variants, appeared characteristic of ankylosing spondylitis blood.

One entry per CDR3 protein, called by TCRdb with MiXCR from the 5' RACE reads. Seen here are about 840,000 distinct CDR3 sequences, about 10% observed once, and the top ten hold approximately 0.5%. No antigen is known for these receptors. The specimen was blood, either unsorted or a sorted T cell fraction (not recorded which). All receptors derive from a male donor with ankylosing spondylitis.

The chain uses TRBV2 and TRBJ1-6, with 7 bases identical to TRBD1. Germline V gene sequence: CDR1 SNHLY, CDR2 FYNNEI. The junction had 9 bases not matched to a gene; V was cut back by 6 bases and J by 7 bases. CDR3 length: 15 amino acids. CDR3 DNA: TGTGCCAGCAGAGCCCTCAGGGGGGAGAATTCACCCCTCCACTTT. This gives the protein CASRALRGENSPLHF.

V is TRBV20-1 and J is TRBJ2-3; D may match TRBD1 or TRBD2 (5 bases each). Germline V gene lookup returns CDR1 DFQATT and CDR2 SNEGSKA (reference sequence). V lost 4 bases to trimming and J lost 4 bases, with 15 bases between them. This CDR3 is 14 amino acids long. The CDR3 loop is CSAIATWGSDTQYF. DNA for the CDR3: TGCAGTGCTATCGCAACCTGGGGGTCAGATACGCAGTATTTT.

This clonotype was counted many times. The V and J genes are TRBV7-6 and TRBJ1-1; D is possibly TRBD1 (5 bases). The CDR3 runs 14 residues. Trimming stripped 5 bases from V and 5 bases from J, with 15 bases between. Germline-derived CDR1 and CDR2 are SGHVS and FNYEAQ. The CDR3 loop is CASSQRQGSTEAFF. As DNA, the CDR3 is TGTGCCAGCAGCCAAAGGCAGGGATCAACTGAAGCTTTCTTT.

The chain is built from TRBV24-1 and TRBJ1-1, with 7 positions matching TRBD1. CDR1 KGHDR and CDR2 SFDVKD come from the germline V gene. Unmatched junction bases numbered 13, after V lost 4 bases and J lost 3 bases. The CDR3 contains 17 residues. The CDR3 DNA reads TGTGCCACCAGTGACCCCAGGACAGGCTCGGGAGACACTGAAGCTTTCTTT. This codes for CATSDPRTGSGDTEAFF.

The chain links TRBV18 to TRBJ1-6, with D tentatively TRBD1 (6 bases). Deletions cut 2 bases from V and 8 bases from J, with 13 bases between. CDR1 is KGHSH and CDR2 is LQKENI in the germline V gene. The CDR3 is made up of 15 amino acids. CDR3 sequence (DNA): TGTGCCAGCTCACCAGCAGGGGTGGTTGATTCACCCCTCCACTTT. The encoded protein is CASSPAGVVDSPLHF.

This clonotype showed up just a few times. The genes are TRBV7-9 and TRBJ2-1, with D perhaps matching TRBD1 or TRBD2 (5 bases each). V lost 5 bases, J lost 2 bases, and 13 bases lay in between. This CDR3 spans 15 amino acids. Per germline, CDR1 SEHNR and CDR2 FQNEAQ (reference sequence). CDR3 coding DNA: TGTGCCAGCAGCAAGGGACCGAGAACCTACAATGAGCAGTTCTTC. Protein sequence: CASSKGPRTYNEQFF.

This clonotype was seen a handful of times. This sequence joins TRBV6-1 and TRBJ2-6; 9 nucleotides line up with TRBD1. CDR3 length: 18 amino acids. Germline lookup yields CDR1 MNHNS and CDR2 SASEGT. The V and J ends lost 6 bases and 0 bases, in that order; junction bases with no gene match: 9. As DNA, the CDR3 is TGTGCCAGCAGGAGACCCGGGACAGGGAGCTCTGGGGCCAACGTCCTGACTTTC. The encoded protein is CASRRPGTGSSGANVLTF.

Many counts were recorded for this clonotype. This chain joins TRBV20-1 and TRBJ2-1; the D is unclear. The V and J ends lost 3 bases and 4 bases respectively, with 16 bases between them. CDR1 and CDR2 from the germline V gene are DFQATT and SNEGSKA (reference sequence). This CDR3 has 15 residues. The CDR3 here is CSASSPSEPYNEQFF. CDR3 in DNA: TGCAGTGCTAGTTCGCCCTCCGAGCCTTACAATGAGCAGTTCTTC.

This clonotype was found a few times. V is TRBV4-2 and J is TRBJ2-7, with D perhaps matching TRBD2 (5 bases). The V and J ends lost 0 bases and 2 bases respectively, with 11 bases between them. The CDR3 runs to 15 residues. Germline V CDR1 and CDR2: LGHNA, YNFKEQ. The CDR3 DNA sequence: TGTGCCAGCAGCCAAGATAACCGGGGTCCCTACGAGCAGTACTTC. Translating gives CASSQDNRGPYEQYF.

This clonotype was picked up a small number of times. The rearrangement links TRBV12-3 or TRBV12-4 to TRBJ1-6; D not resolved. Trimming took off 6 bases at V and 7 bases at J, with 13 bases between the two ends. The CDR3 spans 14 residues. The CDR3 sequence: CASRSEGRNSPLHF. CDR3 sequence (DNA): TGTGCCAGCAGGTCCGAAGGACGGAATTCACCCCTCCACTTT.

This clonotype has more than one count but fewer than ten. This sequence joins TRBV20-1 and TRBJ1-4, with D unclear. Trimming left V 5 bases short and J 4 bases short, with 20 bases between. This CDR3 has 16 amino acids. Germline loops: CDR1 DFQATT, CDR2 SNEGSKA (reference sequence). CDR3 DNA sequence: TGCAGTGCTCCAAGCCCGGGGAACAGCTTTAATGAAAAACTGTTTTTT. Amino acids: CSAPSPGNSFNEKLFF.

Remarks on this clonotype: A much larger clone differs from this one at a single base, so this may be a read error. This rearrangement joins TRBV5-1 to TRBJ1-1, with D possibly TRBD1 on 5 matching bases. The CDR3 sequence is 14 residues long. Germline CDR1 and CDR2: SGHRS and YFSETQ. The CDR3 here is CASSLARANTEAYF. DNA for the CDR3: TGCGCCAGCAGCTTGGCCAGGGCGAACACTGAAGCTTACTTT.

This clonotype was recorded once. The chain joins TRBV9 to TRBJ2-1, with TRBD2 identical over 12 bases. Per germline, CDR1 SGDLS and CDR2 YYNGEE. The CDR3 has 15 amino acids. Trimming took 4 bases from V and 7 from J; bases not matched to a gene: 6. CDR3 sequence (DNA): TGTGCCAGCAGCCCCAGAGGGACTAGCGGGAATGAGCAGTTCTTC. Residues: CASSPRGTSGNEQFF.

The chain uses TRBV20-1 and TRBJ2-7; 15 positions match TRBD2. Germline V gives CDR1 DFQATT, CDR2 SNEGSKA (reference sequence). This CDR3 spans 16 amino acids. The J segment lost 5 bases and the V segment lost 0 bases, leaving 5 bases of the junction unmatched. CDR3 amino acids: CSAREGTSGGFDEQYF. For the CDR3, the DNA is TGCAGTGCTAGAGAAGGGACTAGCGGGGGGTTCGACGAGCAGTACTTC.

This clonotype appeared a few times. The gene calls are TRBV20-1 and TRBJ2-3; the match to TRBD2 covers 7 bases. This CDR3 region has 14 residues. The germline CDR1 and CDR2 sequences are DFQATT and SNEGSKA (reference sequence). V trimming: 3 bases; J trimming: 0 bases; junction bases outside the gene matches: 3. CDR3 in DNA: TGCAGTGCTAGCAAGCGGGAAAGCACAGATACGCAGTATTTT. This gives the protein CSASKRESTDTQYF.

This clonotype was seen only a few times. The chain couples TRBV10-3 to TRBJ2-1; 10 nucleotides agree with TRBD2. The V gene's germline CDR1 is ENHRY and CDR2 SYGVKD. The CDR3 consists of 16 residues. The junction had 13 bases not matched to a gene; V was cut back by 10 bases and J by 4 bases. CDR3 nucleotide sequence: TGTGCCAGCCTCGCTAGCGGGGGACCCCAATACAATGAGCAGTTCTTC. As protein: CASLASGGPQYNEQFF.

This clonotype was seen many times. The chain recombines TRBV20-1 with TRBJ1-5; D is unresolved. The CDR3 has 13 residues. Germline V lookup: CDR1 DFQATT, CDR2 SNEGSKA (reference sequence). Between the trimmed V and J ends, which lost 6 bases and 0 bases, there was a span of 9 bases. The CDR3 region is CSAAQHSNQPQHF. In DNA form, the CDR3 reads TGCAGTGCAGCCCAGCATAGCAATCAGCCCCAGCATTTT.

This chain joins TRBV28 and TRBJ1-4; D remains ambiguous. Trimming cost V 6 bases and J 3 bases, with 14 bases left between them. Looked up from germline, CDR1 is MDHEN and CDR2 is SYDVKM. The CDR3 is made up of 15 amino acids. CDR3 amino acids: CASSRGRGSNEKLFF. The CDR3 nucleotides are TGTGCCAGCAGCCGAGGGCGAGGTTCTAATGAAAAACTGTTTTTT.